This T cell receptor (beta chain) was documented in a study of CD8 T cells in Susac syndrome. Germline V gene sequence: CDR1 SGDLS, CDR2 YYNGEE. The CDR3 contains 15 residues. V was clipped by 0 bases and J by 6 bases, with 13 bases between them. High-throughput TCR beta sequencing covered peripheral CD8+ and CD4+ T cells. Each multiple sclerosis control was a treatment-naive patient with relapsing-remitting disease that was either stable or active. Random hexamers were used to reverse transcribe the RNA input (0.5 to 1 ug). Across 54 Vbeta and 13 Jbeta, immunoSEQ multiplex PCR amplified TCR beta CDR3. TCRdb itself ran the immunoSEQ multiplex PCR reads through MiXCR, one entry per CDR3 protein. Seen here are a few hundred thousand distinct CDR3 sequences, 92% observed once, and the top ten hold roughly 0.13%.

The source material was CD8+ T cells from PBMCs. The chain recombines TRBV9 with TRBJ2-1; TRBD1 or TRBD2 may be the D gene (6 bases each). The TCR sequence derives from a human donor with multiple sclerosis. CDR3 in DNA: TGTGCCAGCAGCGTAGGGCCGGGGGCGCCCAATGAGCAGTTCTTC. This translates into CASSVGPGAPNEQFF.